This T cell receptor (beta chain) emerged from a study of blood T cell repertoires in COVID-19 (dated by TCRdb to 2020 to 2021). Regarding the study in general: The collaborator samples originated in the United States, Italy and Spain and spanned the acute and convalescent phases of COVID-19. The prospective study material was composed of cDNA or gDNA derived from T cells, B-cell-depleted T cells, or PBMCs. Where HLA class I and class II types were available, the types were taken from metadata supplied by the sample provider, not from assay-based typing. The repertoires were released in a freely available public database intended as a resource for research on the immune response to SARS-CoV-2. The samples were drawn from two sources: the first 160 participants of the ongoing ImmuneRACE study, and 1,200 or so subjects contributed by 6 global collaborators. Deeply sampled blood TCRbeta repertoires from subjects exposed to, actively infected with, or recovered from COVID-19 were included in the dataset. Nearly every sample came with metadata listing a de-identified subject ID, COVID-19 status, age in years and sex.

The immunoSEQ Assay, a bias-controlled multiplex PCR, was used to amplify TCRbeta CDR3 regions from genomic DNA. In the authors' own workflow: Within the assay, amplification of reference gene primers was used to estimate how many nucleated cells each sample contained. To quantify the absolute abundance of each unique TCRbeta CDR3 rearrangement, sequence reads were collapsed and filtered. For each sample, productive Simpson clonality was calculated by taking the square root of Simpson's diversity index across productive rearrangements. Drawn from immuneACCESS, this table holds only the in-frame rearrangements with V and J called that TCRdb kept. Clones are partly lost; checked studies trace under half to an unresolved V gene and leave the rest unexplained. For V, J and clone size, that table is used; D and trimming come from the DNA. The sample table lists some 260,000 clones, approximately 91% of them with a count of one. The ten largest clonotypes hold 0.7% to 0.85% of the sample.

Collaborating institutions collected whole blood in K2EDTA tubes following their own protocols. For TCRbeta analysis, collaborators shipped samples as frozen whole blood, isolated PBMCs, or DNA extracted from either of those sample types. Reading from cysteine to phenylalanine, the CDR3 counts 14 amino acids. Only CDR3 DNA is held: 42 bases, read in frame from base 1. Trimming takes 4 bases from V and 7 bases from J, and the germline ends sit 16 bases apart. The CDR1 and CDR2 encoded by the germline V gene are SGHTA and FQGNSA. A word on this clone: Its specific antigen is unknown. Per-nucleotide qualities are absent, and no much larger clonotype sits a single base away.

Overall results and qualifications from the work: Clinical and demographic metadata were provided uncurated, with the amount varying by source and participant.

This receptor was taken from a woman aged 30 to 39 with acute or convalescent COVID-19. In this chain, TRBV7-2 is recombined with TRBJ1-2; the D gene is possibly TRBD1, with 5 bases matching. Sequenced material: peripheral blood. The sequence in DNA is TGTGCCAGCAGCTCCAGGCCAGGGTTCGGTGGCTACACCTTC. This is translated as CASSSRPGFGGYTF.